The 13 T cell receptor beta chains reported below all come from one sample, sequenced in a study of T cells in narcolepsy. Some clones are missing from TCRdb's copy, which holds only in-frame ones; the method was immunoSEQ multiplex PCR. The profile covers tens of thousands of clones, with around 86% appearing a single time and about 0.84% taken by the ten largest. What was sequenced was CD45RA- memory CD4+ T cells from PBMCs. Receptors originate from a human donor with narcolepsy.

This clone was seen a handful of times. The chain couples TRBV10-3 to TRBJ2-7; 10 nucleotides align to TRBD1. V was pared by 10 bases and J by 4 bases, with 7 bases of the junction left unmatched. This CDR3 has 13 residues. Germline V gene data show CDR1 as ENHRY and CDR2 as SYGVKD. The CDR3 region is CASRDRGIYEQYF. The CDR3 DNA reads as TGTGCCAGCCGGGACAGGGGTATTTACGAGCAGTACTTC.

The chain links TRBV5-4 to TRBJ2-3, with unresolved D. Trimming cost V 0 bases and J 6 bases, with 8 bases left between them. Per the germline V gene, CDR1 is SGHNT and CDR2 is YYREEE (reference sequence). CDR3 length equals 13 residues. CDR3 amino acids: CASSLELVDTQYF. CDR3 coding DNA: TGTGCCAGCAGCTTGGAGCTCGTTGATACGCAGTATTTT.

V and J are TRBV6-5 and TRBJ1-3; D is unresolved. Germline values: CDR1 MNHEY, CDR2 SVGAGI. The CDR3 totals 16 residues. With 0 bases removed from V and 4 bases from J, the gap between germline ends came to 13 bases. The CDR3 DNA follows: TGTGCCAGCAGTTACTCCTCGCCCCACGAAGGAAACACCATATATTTT. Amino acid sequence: CASSYSSPHEGNTIYF.

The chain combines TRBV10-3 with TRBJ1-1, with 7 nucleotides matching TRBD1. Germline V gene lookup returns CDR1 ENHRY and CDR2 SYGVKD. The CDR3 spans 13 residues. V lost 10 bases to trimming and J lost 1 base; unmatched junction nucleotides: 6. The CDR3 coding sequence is TGTGCCAACCAGGGACAGTCGAACACTGAAGCTTTCTTT. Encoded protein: CANQGQSNTEAFF.

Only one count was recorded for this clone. CDR3 bases: TGTGCCAGCAGCCAAGACCTAGCGGGGGGAATATCCAATGAGCAGTTCTTC. It specifies CASSQDLAGGISNEQFF. This chain uses TRBV4-2 with TRBJ2-1; 11 bases map to TRBD2. The germline CDR1 and CDR2 sequences are LGHNA and YNFKEQ. Losses at the gene ends were 0 bases for V and 6 bases for J; bases not matched to a gene: 7. The CDR3 is 17 residues long.

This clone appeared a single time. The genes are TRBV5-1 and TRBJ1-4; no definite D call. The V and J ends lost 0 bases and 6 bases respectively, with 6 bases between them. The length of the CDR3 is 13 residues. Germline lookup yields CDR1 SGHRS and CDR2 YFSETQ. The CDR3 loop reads CASSLARDEKLFF. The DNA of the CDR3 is TGCGCCAGCAGCTTGGCGCGCGATGAAAAACTGTTTTTT.

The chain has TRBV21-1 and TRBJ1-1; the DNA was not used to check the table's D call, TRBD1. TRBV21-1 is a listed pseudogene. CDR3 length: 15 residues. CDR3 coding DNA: TGTGCCAGCAGCGCCCGGGACAGGGGGCGGGATGAAGCTTTCTTT. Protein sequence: CASSARDRGRDEAFF.

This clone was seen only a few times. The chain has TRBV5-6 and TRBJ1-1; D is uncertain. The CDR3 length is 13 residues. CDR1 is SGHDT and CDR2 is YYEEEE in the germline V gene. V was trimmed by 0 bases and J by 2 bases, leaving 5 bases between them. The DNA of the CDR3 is TGTGCCAGCAGCTTGGACATCAACACTGAAGCTTTCTTT. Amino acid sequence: CASSLDINTEAFF.

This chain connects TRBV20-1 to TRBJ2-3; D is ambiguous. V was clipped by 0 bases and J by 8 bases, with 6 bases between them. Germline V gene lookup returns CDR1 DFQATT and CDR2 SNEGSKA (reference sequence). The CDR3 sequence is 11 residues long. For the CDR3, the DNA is TGCAGTGCTAGAGAGTCAGTTACGCAGTATTTT. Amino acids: CSARESVTQYF.

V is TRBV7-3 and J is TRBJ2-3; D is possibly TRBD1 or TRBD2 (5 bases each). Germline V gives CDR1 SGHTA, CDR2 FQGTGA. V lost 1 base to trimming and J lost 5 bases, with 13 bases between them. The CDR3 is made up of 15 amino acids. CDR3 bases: TGTGCCAGCAGCTTAATGCAGGGCGAGGGAGATACGCAGTATTTT. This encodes CASSLMQGEGDTQYF.

The DNA of the CDR3 is TGTGCCAGCATCCCACCGACAGGGGAGAACACTGAAGCTTTCTTT. Protein sequence: CASIPPTGENTEAFF. This chain uses TRBV5-4 with TRBJ1-1, with 8 bases matching TRBD1. With 6 bases clipped from V and 1 base from J, the junction kept 8 bases outside the gene matches. CDR3 length: 15 residues. The germline gives CDR1 SGHNT, CDR2 YYREEE (reference sequence).

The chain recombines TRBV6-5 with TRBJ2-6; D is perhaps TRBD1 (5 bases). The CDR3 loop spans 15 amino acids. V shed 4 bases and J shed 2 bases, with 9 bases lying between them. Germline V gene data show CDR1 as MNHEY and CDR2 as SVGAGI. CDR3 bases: TGTGCCAGCAGTTCCAGGGTCCCTGGGGCCAACGTCCTGACTTTC. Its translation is CASSSRVPGANVLTF.

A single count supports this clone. The CDR3 bases are TGTGCCAGCTCACCAGCCAGCTCCTACGAGCAGTACTTC. Its translation: CASSPASSYEQYF. The rearrangement uses TRBV18 and TRBJ2-7; the D is unclear. Trimming took off 2 bases at V and 0 bases at J, with 5 bases between the two ends. In germline, CDR1 is KGHSH, CDR2 LQKENI. The CDR3 has 13 amino acids.